This T cell receptor beta chain emerged from a study of OX40 agonist ivuxolimab in advanced cancers. Study in general: Patients in the trial were receiving intravenous ivuxolimab every 2 weeks, at doses of 0.01 to 10 mg/kg. Patients receiving dose escalation had hepatocellular carcinoma, melanoma, renal cell or head and neck cancer. Study-wide results and limits: Both blood CD4+ and CD8+ T cells showed clonal growth by week 6 at 0.1 to 3.0 mg/kg.

For this clone: As yet, its antigen is unknown. One end of the junction fails to match germline, which may point to a read error.

Clones were read by immunoSEQ multiplex PCR, and TCRdb kept only the in-frame ones, dropping some. Found here are some 150,000 clones, roughly 91% of them singletons; the top ten hold approximately 0.93%. No patient had autoimmune disease or received systemic immunosuppression. Germline V gene sequence: CDR1 SGHRS, CDR2 YFSETQ. This CDR3 contains 13 residues. Material: CD4+ or CD8+ T cells sorted from blood, obtained in a trial of the OX40 agonist ivuxolimab. This rearrangement joins TRBV5-1 to TRBJ1-2; the D gene is possibly TRBD1 (5 bases). This clonotype originated in an adult with an advanced solid tumor such as melanoma, head and neck, liver or kidney cancer. CDR3 nucleotide sequence: TGCGCCAGCAGTTTGGGGGGGAAGTATGGCTACACCTTC. It yields the protein CASSLGGKYGYTF. Full variable domain (remainder filled in from reference TRBV5-1 and TRBJ1-2): KAGVTQTPRYLIKTRGQQVTLSCSPISGHRSVSWYQQTPGQGLQFLFEYFSETQRNKGNFPGRFSGRQFSNSRSEMNVSTLELGDSALYLCASSLGGKYGYTFGSGTRLTVV.